The 22 T cell receptor beta chains given below trace back to one sample, sequenced in a study of blood T cell repertoires in COVID-19. The method was immunoSEQ multiplex PCR; TCRdb's version includes in-frame clones alone and lacks a portion of them. The sample includes around 180,000 clones, more than 75% of them seen just once. Sequences were obtained from peripheral blood. The receptors stem from a human donor in a cohort sampled during active COVID-19.

The CDR3: CASSRGGQGAVGYTF. In DNA form, the CDR3 reads TGTGCCAGCAGTCGAGGGGGACAGGGGGCAGTTGGCTACACCTTC. The V gene is TRBV6-5, the J gene TRBJ1-2; 12 bases agree with TRBD1. This CDR3 comprises 15 residues. V dropped 5 bases and J dropped 7; count of bases not matched to a gene: 8. Germline V gene lookup returns CDR1 MNHEY and CDR2 SVGAGI.

The chain is built from TRBV5-5 and TRBJ1-2; 7 nucleotides line up with TRBD1. CDR1 and CDR2 from the germline V gene are SGHKS and YYEKEE (reference sequence). With V trimmed by 0 bases and J by 7 bases, 6 bases remained unmatched. The CDR3 covers 14 residues. CDR3 amino acids: CASSLGPGGRGYTF. CDR3 DNA: TGTGCCAGCAGCTTGGGTCCAGGGGGACGTGGCTACACCTTC.

This clone has only one observation. The genes are TRBV27 and TRBJ1-4; D is unclear. Trimming left V 3 bases short and J 5 bases short, with 10 bases between. The germline gives CDR1 MNHEY, CDR2 SMNVEV (reference sequence). The CDR3 spans 14 residues. DNA of the CDR3: TGTGCCAGCAGTTTTCTGGGCTCGAATGAAAAACTGTTTTTT. Its protein product is CASSFLGSNEKLFF.

The chain couples TRBV6-5 to TRBJ1-1; tentatively, D is TRBD1 (5 bases). V lost 2 bases to trimming and J lost 5 bases, with 12 bases between them. Looked up from germline, CDR1 is MNHEY and CDR2 is SVGAGI. This CDR3 is built from 14 residues. The CDR3: CASSYVEQGTEAFF. For the CDR3, the DNA is TGTGCCAGCAGTTACGTCGAGCAGGGAACTGAAGCTTTCTTT.

The V gene is TRBV5-1, the J gene TRBJ2-5; 7 nucleotides match TRBD1. The germline V gene has CDR1 SGHRS and CDR2 YFSETQ. V trimming: 2 bases; J trimming: 5 bases; junction bases outside the gene matches: 9. The CDR3 totals 15 residues. CDR3 loop: CASSFGGQPRETQYF. The CDR3 DNA reads as TGCGCCAGCAGCTTTGGGGGACAGCCACGGGAGACCCAGTACTTC.

The chain joins TRBV19 to TRBJ2-7; TRBD2 might be the D (6 bases). The CDR3 totals 14 residues. The germline gives CDR1 LNHDA, CDR2 SQIVND (reference sequence). With 6 bases removed from V and 3 bases from J, the gap between germline ends came to 15 bases. This CDR3 reads CASSGGSSDYEQYF. CDR3 bases: TGTGCCAGTAGCGGGGGTTCCTCGGACTACGAGCAGTACTTC.

The sample holds a few counts of this clone. The genes are TRBV29-1 and TRBJ2-1, with 10 bases matching TRBD2. Germline V lookup: CDR1 SQVTM, CDR2 ANQGSEA. CDR3 size: 15 residues. J was trimmed by 10 bases and V by 8 bases; bases with no gene match: 17. CDR3 amino acids: CSTRTGTSAQTEQFF. In DNA, the CDR3 is TGCAGCACCCGGACAGGGACTAGCGCACAAACCGAGCAGTTCTTC.

J is TRBJ1-3 and V is TRBV11-2, with D possibly being TRBD1 (5 bases). Trimming took off 3 bases at V and 1 base at J, with 13 bases between the two ends. Looked up from germline, CDR1 is SGHAT and CDR2 is FQNNGV. CDR3 length: 16 amino acids. CDR3 loop: CASSFFQGSSGNTIYF. The DNA for the CDR3 is TGTGCCAGCAGCTTCTTTCAGGGCTCTTCTGGAAACACCATATATTTT.

V gene TRBV11-2 combines with J gene TRBJ1-5; TRBD1 aligns across 7 bases. Trimming cost V 2 bases and J 6 bases; bases outside gene matches: 4. The CDR3 totals 14 residues. The germline gives CDR1 SGHAT, CDR2 FQNNGV. In DNA form, the CDR3 reads TGTGCCAGCAGCTTACAGGGGGTGCGTCAGCCCCAGCATTTT. It specifies CASSLQGVRQPQHF. Filled out from reference TRBV11-2 and TRBJ1-5, the complete variable domain reads EAGVAQSPRYKIIEKRQSVAFWCNPISGHATLYWYQQILGQGPKLLIQFQNNGVVDDSQLPKDRFSAERLKGVDSTLKIQPAKLEDSAVYLCASSLQGVRQPQHFGDGTRLSIL.

This sequence joins TRBV5-1 and TRBJ1-2; perhaps TRBD1 as D (6 bases). Between the trimmed V and J ends, which lost 4 bases and 4 bases, there was a span of 20 bases. The germline V gene encodes CDR1 SGHRS and CDR2 YFSETQ. The CDR3 extends over 16 amino acids. CDR3 nucleotide sequence: TGCGCCAGCAGCCAGGATAAGGACAGCCGAGCCTATGGCTACACCTTC. Protein product: CASSQDKDSRAYGYTF.

This sequence joins TRBV19 and TRBJ1-1; D call uncertain. With 3 bases removed from V and 2 bases from J, the gap between germline ends came to 7 bases. CDR1 is LNHDA, CDR2 SQIVND, per germline (reference sequence). The CDR3 sequence is 13 residues long. The chain's CDR3 is CASSIRVNTEAFF. CDR3 bases: TGTGCCAGTAGTATTAGAGTTAACACTGAAGCTTTCTTT.

The chain carries TRBV11-2 and TRBJ2-1, with 12 nucleotides matching TRBD2. The CDR3 length is 16 residues. CDR1 and CDR2 from the germline V gene are SGHAT and FQNNGV. J was trimmed by 3 bases and V by 1 base; bases with no gene match: 1. CDR3 sequence reads: CASSLGTSGNYNEQFF. The CDR3 coding sequence is TGTGCCAGCAGCTTAGGGACTAGCGGGAACTACAATGAGCAGTTCTTC.

The chain carries TRBV28 and TRBJ1-4, with 7 bases lining up with TRBD1. Germline CDR1 is MDHEN and CDR2 is SYDVKM. V lost 4 bases and J lost 8; bases outside the gene matches: 13. The CDR3 is 16 residues long. CDR3 residues: CASSSGQVRPGEKLFF. CDR3 DNA: TGTGCCAGCAGTTCTGGACAGGTCCGGCCAGGGGAAAAACTGTTTTTT. Looking up the rest from reference TRBV28 and TRBJ1-4 gives the full variable domain: DVKVTQSSRYLVKRTGEKVFLECVQDMDHENMFWYRQDPGLGLRLIYFSYDVKMKEKGDIPEGYSVSREKKERFSLILESASTNQTSMYLCASSSGQVRPGEKLFFGSGTQLSVL.

The chain uses TRBV9 and TRBJ2-7; possible D gene TRBD1, 6 bases. The CDR3 runs 17 residues. Trimming removed 0 bases at V and 6 bases at J, with 22 bases between. CDR1 is SGDLS, CDR2 YYNGEE, per germline. CDR3 coding DNA: TGTGCCAGCAGCGTAGGCGGATTGGGGGCTTATATGGTCGAGCAGTACTTC. Translating gives CASSVGGLGAYMVEQYF.

The genes are TRBV6-5 and TRBJ2-1; unclear D gene. The CDR3 has 15 residues. The V end lost 5 bases, the J end lost 7 bases, and 18 bases lay between the germline ends. Germline CDR1 reads MNHEY; CDR2 reads SVGAGI. The CDR3 DNA follows: TGTGCCAGCAGTACCACTTTATTATCTGGTAATGAGCAGTTCTTC. Amino acids: CASSTTLLSGNEQFF.

The chain carries TRBV5-1 and TRBJ1-2; D gene uncertain. The germline V and J ends were trimmed by 3 bases and 7 bases, with 13 bases remaining between them. CDR3 size: 13 residues. Germline V gives CDR1 SGHRS, CDR2 YFSETQ. The CDR3 DNA sequence: TGCGCCAGCAGCTCCCCCGGGAGGAGTGGCTACACCTTC. Translating gives CASSSPGRSGYTF.

This chain connects TRBV5-1 to TRBJ2-7, with a weak D call TRBD1 (6 bases). This CDR3 is built from 13 residues. The germline V gene has CDR1 SGHRS and CDR2 YFSETQ. V was clipped by 4 bases and J by 2 bases, with 10 bases between them. In nucleotides, the CDR3 is TGCGCCAGCAGCACAGACAGGACCTACGAGCAGTACTTC. Its translation: CASSTDRTYEQYF.

V usage is TRBV9 and J usage is TRBJ1-1; 12 positions match TRBD1. CDR1 SGDLS and CDR2 YYNGEE come from the germline V gene. The CDR3 is 16 residues long. V shed 3 bases and J 7 bases; nucleotides not matched to a gene: 10. The CDR3 region has the DNA TGTGCCAGCAGCGCCTCAAGGGACAGGGGGCCGATTGAAGCTTTCTTT. Encoded protein: CASSASRDRGPIEAFF.

This clone was recorded once. This chain joins TRBV18 and TRBJ2-2, with D possibly matching TRBD2 (5 bases). V was pared by 8 bases and J by 3 bases, with 16 bases between. This CDR3 is 15 amino acids long. Germline V gene lookup returns CDR1 KGHSH and CDR2 LQKENI. The CDR3 DNA sequence: TGTGCCAGCACCGAGGGAGTGCAGGACACCGGGGAGCTGTTTTTT. This sequence encodes CASTEGVQDTGELFF.

This chain connects TRBV3-1 (or the pseudogene TRBV3-2) to TRBJ2-7; no clear D. V was cut by 2 bases and J by 3 bases, with 5 bases left in between. This CDR3 has 12 residues. Germline V gene data show CDR1 as LGHDT and CDR2 as YNNKEL (reference sequence). CDR3 in amino acids: CASSQLVYEQYF. The CDR3 coding sequence is TGTGCCAGCAGCCAATTAGTCTACGAGCAGTACTTC.

The rearrangement links TRBV15 to TRBJ2-5; 8 positions match TRBD2. This CDR3 contains 15 residues. Trimming removed 1 base from V and 2 bases from J; junction bases left unmatched: 3. Germline V gives CDR1 LNHNV, CDR2 YYDKDF (reference sequence). The CDR3 bases are TGTGCCACCAGCAGAGGAGCGGGAGAGCAAGAGACCCAGTACTTC. Its translation: CATSRGAGEQETQYF.

The chain couples TRBV6-6 to TRBJ2-2; tentative D call: TRBD1 (7 bases). The germline V and J ends were trimmed by 6 bases and 0 bases, with 14 bases remaining between them. The CDR3 contains 16 residues. Germline lookup yields CDR1 MNHNY and CDR2 SVGAGI (reference sequence). CDR3 sequence: CASRPGGSSNTGELFF. The CDR3 DNA follows: TGTGCCAGCAGGCCAGGGGGGTCCTCGAACACCGGGGAGCTGTTTTTT.